These T cell receptor beta chains were read from a single sample in a study of post-analysis software for immune sequencing data. TCRdb re-analysed the PCR reads in MiXCR, keeping a single row per CDR3 protein. The table includes about 160,000 distinct CDR3 sequences, 35% to 40% detected once. This material consisted of blood, taken after autologous hematopoietic stem cell transplantation. The receptors shown here come from a girl between 10 and 17 years old with multiple sclerosis. CDR3s include the opening cysteine and the closing phenylalanine or tryptophan. Each record gives: D gene, clone size, J gene, V gene, CDR3 DNA, CDR3 protein. D genes are given only for firm matches. Expanded clones are given a class, and other clones once, few, many or no size at all.

>TRBD2|NA|TRBJ2-5|TRBV4-3
TGCGCCAGCACCCGTGTAGAGCGGGAGCAAGAGACCCAGTACTTC
CASTRVEREQETQYF
>NA|NA|TRBJ2-1|TRBV7-6
TGTGCCAGCAGCCGCGAGGGCAATGAGCAGTTCTTC
CASSREGNEQFF
>NA|many|TRBJ2-7|TRBV7-6
TGTGCCAGCAGCCCCATGAGGGGACAGCGAGCGGGGTACGAGCAGTACTTC
CASSPMRGQRAGYEQYF
>TRBD2|many|TRBJ2-1|TRBV7-2
TGTGCCAGCAGCTTAGTCAGCGCGGGAGGTGAGCAGTTCTTC
CASSLVSAGGEQFF
>NA|few|TRBJ2-7|TRBV6-1
TGTGCCAGCAGTGAAACCTCCACCTACGAGCAGTACTTC
CASSETSTYEQYF
>NA|NA|TRBJ2-1|TRBV5-6
TGTGCCAGCAGCTACACTCCGGCCCCCTCCTACAATGAGCAGTTCTTC
CASSYTPAPSYNEQFF
>TRBD1|NA|TRBJ2-7|TRBV5-1
TGCGCCAGCAGCTTGGTAGGGGGCGCGAACGAGCAGTACTTC
CASSLVGGANEQYF
>NA|NA|TRBJ2-5|TRBV3-1
TGTGCCAGCAGCCCGGGGTACACGGAGACCCAGTACTTC
CASSPGYTETQYF
>TRBD2|NA|TRBJ2-3|TRBV5-1
TGCGCCAGCAGCCACCTCGTTAGCGGGAGCAGGAGAGATACGCAGTATTTT
CASSHLVSGSRRDTQYF
>TRBD1|NA|TRBJ1-5|TRBV6-5
TGTGCCAGCAGTCCGGGACAGGGGATGTATCAGCCCCAGCATTTT
CASSPGQGMYQPQHF
>NA|NA|TRBJ2-1|TRBV7-2
TGTGCCAGCCGACCACGACAGCCAAATGAGCAGTTCTTC
CASRPRQPNEQFF
>TRBD2|NA|TRBJ2-1|TRBV28
TGTGCCAGCAGTCGAGCGGGACTAGGTGAGCGGTTCTTC
CASSRAGLGERFF
>NA|NA|TRBJ2-1|TRBV4-1
TGCGCCAGCAAAAAGACCGGGACCCGGTTTGAGCAGTTCTTC
CASKKTGTRFEQFF
>TRBD1|NA|TRBJ2-1|TRBV9
TGTGCCAGCAGCGGACAGGGGTTCCACAATGAGCAGTTCTTC
CASSGQGFHNEQFF
>TRBD1|NA|TRBJ2-5|TRBV28
TGTGCCAGCAGCACCGGGACAGGGGGCCGAGAGACCCAGTACTTC
CASSTGTGGRETQYF
>NA|NA|TRBJ2-7|TRBV7-2
TGTGCCAGCAGCTTAGTCGCAGGGAATGGGTACGAGCAGTACTTC
CASSLVAGNGYEQYF
>TRBD2|NA|TRBJ2-3|TRBV5-1
TGCGCCAGCAGCGCGGGGCTAGCGGATTCAGATACGCAGTATTTT
CASSAGLADSDTQYF
>NA|few|TRBJ2-4|TRBV12-3/TRBV12-4
TGTGCCAGCAGTTCGACCGGGACATCCTACGGGTGGGCCAAAAACATTCAGTACTTC
CASSSTGTSYGWAKNIQYF
>TRBD2|NA|TRBJ2-3|TRBV20-1
TGCAGTGCTAGAGGTAGCGGGAGGACCACAGATACGCAGTATTTT
CSARGSGRTTDTQYF
>TRBD2|NA|TRBJ2-7|TRBV7-3
TGTGCCAGCGCCGGGACTAGCGGTACCCAGTACTTC
CASAGTSGTQYF
>NA|many|TRBJ2-5|TRBV4-3
TGCGCCAGCAGCCAAGGTAGAAAGTGGGAGACCCAGTACTTC
CASSQGRKWETQYF
>NA|few|TRBJ2-5|TRBV18
TGTGCCAGCTCACCGCTGCAGGATAAACAAGAGACCCAGTACTTC
CASSPLQDKQETQYF
>TRBD1|NA|TRBJ2-1|TRBV27
TGTGCCAGCAGACAGGACAGGGACTACAATGAGCAGTTCTTC
CASRQDRDYNEQFF
>TRBD2|NA|TRBJ2-1|TRBV7-9
TGTGCCAGCAGCCCTGGGACTAGCGGGAGTCAGAATGAGCAGTTCTTC
CASSPGTSGSQNEQFF
>TRBD1|few|TRBJ2-7|TRBV2
TGTGCCAGCAGTGGGGGACAGATCTACGAGCAGTACTTC
CASSGGQIYEQYF
>NA|few|TRBJ2-1|TRBV4-3
TGCGCCAGCAGCCGAGAGGGGGTCTACAATGAGCAGTTCTTC
CASSREGVYNEQFF
>NA|NA|TRBJ2-1|TRBV7-6
TGTGCCAGCAGCCCCCGCCCGCGCGATGAGCAGTTCTTC
CASSPRPRDEQFF
>NA|NA|TRBJ1-6|TRBV15
TGTGCCACCAGTCTGCGGGGGACGAATAATTCACCCCTCCACTTT
CATSLRGTNNSPLHF
>NA|NA|TRBJ2-7|TRBV3-1
TGTGCCAGCAGCCAAGATACTAGTTTCCGCGAGCAGTACTTC
CASSQDTSFREQYF
>NA|NA|TRBJ2-3|TRBV20-1
TGCAGTGCTAGCGGGGGGCTTCCCACAGATACGCAGTATTTT
CSASGGLPTDTQYF
>NA|NA|TRBJ2-1|TRBV10-3
TGTGCCATCAGTGATTTGAAGAATGAGCAGTTCTTC
CAISDLKNEQFF
>NA|few|TRBJ2-1|TRBV7-9
TGTGCCAGCAGCTTAGGCGGTGGTGACAGGCCCTACAATGAGCAGTTCTTC
CASSLGGGDRPYNEQFF
>NA|NA|TRBJ2-7|TRBV7-2
TGTGCCAGCAGCTTAGAGCGGCCCTACGAGCAGTACTTC
CASSLERPYEQYF
>NA|NA|TRBJ2-5|TRBV27
TGTGCCCCCATCCGGGCAAGCCTTTTGGAGACCCAGTACTTC
CAPIRASLLETQYF
>TRBD2|few|TRBJ2-1|TRBV5-1
TGCGCCAGCAGCCCGGGACTAGACTATGAGCAGTTCTTC
CASSPGLDYEQFF
>TRBD1|few|TRBJ1-5|TRBV20-1
TGCAGTGCAAGACCCGACAGGGGTGGAGATCAGCCCCAGCATTTT
CSARPDRGGDQPQHF
>NA|few|TRBJ2-3|TRBV20-1
TGCAGTGCTAGGGGGGCCCCCGTCACAGATACGCAGTATTTT
CSARGAPVTDTQYF
>TRBD2|few|TRBJ2-1|TRBV5-4
TGTGCCAGCAGCTTGTGGAAGCTAGCGGGGCACAATGAGCAGTTCTTC
CASSLWKLAGHNEQFF
>NA|NA|TRBJ2-5|TRBV7-2
TGTGCCAGCAGGGAGGCGGAGACCCAGTACTTC
CASREAETQYF
>NA|NA|TRBJ1-6|TRBV9
TGTGCCAGCAGCGTGGAAGTGGGGTCCAATTCACCCCTCCACTTT
CASSVEVGSNSPLHF
>TRBD2|NA|TRBJ2-3|TRBV5-4
TGTGCCAGCAGCTTGGCTAGCGGGAGGGGCACAGATACGCAGTATTTT
CASSLASGRGTDTQYF
>NA|NA|TRBJ2-1|TRBV6-4
TGTGCCAGCAGCCTGAGAGCGGAACTCAATGAGCAGTTCTTC
CASSLRAELNEQFF
>NA|few|TRBJ1-2|TRBV4-3
TGCGCCAGCAGCCAAGAAGCGCGAGGAGGCCTCTATGGCTACACCTTC
CASSQEARGGLYGYTF
>NA|many|TRBJ2-7|TRBV27
TGTGCCAGCAGTTCCTCCTACGAGCAGTACTTC
CASSSSYEQYF
>NA|NA|TRBJ1-1|TRBV6-2/TRBV6-3
TGTGCCAGCAGCTCCAGCCTCATGAACACTGAAGCTTTCTTT
CASSSSLMNTEAFF